This T cell receptor (beta chain) was obtained from a study of T cells expressing NK-cell markers. Researchers built TCR beta cDNA using 5'RACE template switching with UMIs. TCRdb reprocessed the 5' RACE reads and reports one entry per CDR3 protein, with no DNA. The ten top clones account for around 18%, within a sample of roughly 170,000 distinct CDR3 sequences. From germline, CDR1 is LGHDT and CDR2 YNNKEL (reference sequence). There are 15 residues in the CDR3. The rearrangement joins TRBV3-1 to TRBJ2-2; as DNA is missing, the TRBD2 call by TCRdb cannot be tested. The source is a woman between 18 and 75 years old in good health. Sequenced sample: blood T cells: a sorted CD56 or NKG2C T cell subset, CD4+ or CD8+ T cells, or bulk PBMC T cells (not recorded which). The chain's CDR3 is CASTLLAGGTGELFF.